The clone carrying this T cell receptor beta chain was recorded a few times. The antigen is not known. This entry belongs to a study of T cells in Graves' hyperthyroidism and ophthalmopathy. Findings of the study overall: Model output signaled ophthalmopathy a median around 5.9 months ahead of onset.

PBMCs were obtained from over 8.5 ml fresh peripheral blood. Researchers took RNA transcripts and amplified the TCR beta CDR3 regions from them. The TCR CDR3 was amplified in a first-round RT-PCR using the HTBI primer set. One entry per CDR3 protein results from TCRdb running MiXCR on the multiplex PCR reads. The sample carries fewer than 250,000 distinct CDR3 sequences, approximately 24% recorded once. The ends lost 3 bases at V and 3 bases at J; junction bases unmatched: 9. CDR1 KGHDR and CDR2 SFDVKD come from the germline V gene. The CDR3 length is 16 residues. This sequence originates from a woman between 40 and 55 years old with Graves' ophthalmopathy. The V call is TRBV24-1, the J call TRBJ2-5, with 7 bases that match TRBD1. What was sequenced was blood. In DNA, the CDR3 is TGTGCCACCAGTGATCAAGGGACAGAGGTGAAAGAGACCCAGTACTTC. This encodes CATSDQGTEVKETQYF.